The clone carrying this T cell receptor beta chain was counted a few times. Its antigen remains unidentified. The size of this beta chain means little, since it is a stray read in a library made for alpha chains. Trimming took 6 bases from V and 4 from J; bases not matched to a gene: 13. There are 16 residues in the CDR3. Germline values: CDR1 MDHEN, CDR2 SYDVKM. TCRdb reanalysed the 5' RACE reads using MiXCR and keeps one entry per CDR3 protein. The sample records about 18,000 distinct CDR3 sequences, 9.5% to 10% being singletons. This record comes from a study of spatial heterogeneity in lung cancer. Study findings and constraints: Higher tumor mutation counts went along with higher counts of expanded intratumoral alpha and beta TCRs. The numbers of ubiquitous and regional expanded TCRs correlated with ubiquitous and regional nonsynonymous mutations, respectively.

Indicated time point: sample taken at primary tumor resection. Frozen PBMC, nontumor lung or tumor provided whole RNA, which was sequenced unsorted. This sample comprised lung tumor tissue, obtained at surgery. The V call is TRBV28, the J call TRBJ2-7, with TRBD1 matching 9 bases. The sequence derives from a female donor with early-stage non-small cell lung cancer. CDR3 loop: CASRMLLDRGFYEQYF. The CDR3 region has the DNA TGTGCCAGCAGGATGCTGTTGGACAGGGGATTTTACGAGCAGTACTTC.